Each of the 26 T cell receptor beta chains below was sequenced from the same sample in a study of shared clonotypes between healthy human individuals. The protocol was immunoSEQ multiplex PCR, while the TCRdb copy is restricted to in-frame clones and leaves out a portion. This table has about 79,000 clones, about 65% appearing once. The sample taken for sequencing was memory CD8+ T cells sorted from blood. Subset of the sample: CD45RO+ cells pooled with CCR7-negative TemRA cells. These receptors all come from a man aged 25 to 40 in good health.

The chain carries TRBV28 and TRBJ2-7; 9 nucleotides line up with TRBD1. After removal of 11 bases from V and 3 bases from J, the junction contained 5 bases not matched to a gene. Germline assignment: CDR1 MDHEN and CDR2 SYDVKM. This CDR3 comprises 12 residues. The CDR3 reads CAVQGADYEQYF. Here the CDR3 DNA reads TGTGCCGTACAGGGGGCTGACTACGAGCAGTACTTC.

The chain is built from TRBV5-1 and TRBJ2-1; D is undetermined. Germline-derived CDR1 and CDR2 are SGHRS and YFSETQ. The length of the CDR3 is 16 residues. The germline V and J ends were trimmed by 2 bases and 2 bases, with 14 bases remaining between them. CDR3: CASSFNSQSTYNEQFF. CDR3 sequence (DNA): TGCGCCAGCAGCTTTAATTCCCAGTCCACCTACAATGAGCAGTTCTTC.

This clone occurred a few times. The V and J genes are TRBV7-9 and TRBJ2-1; 9 bases are shared with TRBD2. Germline V gene lookup returns CDR1 SEHNR and CDR2 FQNEAQ (reference sequence). CDR3 length: 17 amino acids. With V trimmed by 5 bases and J by 13 bases, 21 bases remained unmatched. CDR3: CASSPRSGRSPSIAQFF. The CDR3 bases are TGTGCCAGCAGCCCCCGTAGCGGGAGATCACCGTCCATCGCCCAGTTCTTC.

The chain links TRBV25-1 to TRBJ2-5, with 8 bases matching TRBD2. The V segment lost 2 bases and the J segment 3 bases; nucleotides outside the gene matches: 11. Germline-derived CDR1 and CDR2 are MGHDK and SYGVNS. CDR3 size: 17 residues. In DNA, the CDR3 is TGTGCCAGCAGTGAACCCTTGGACGGGAGGGGAAAAGAGACCCAGTACTTC. It encodes CASSEPLDGRGKETQYF.

The genes are TRBV6-1 and TRBJ2-3, with 7 bases lining up with TRBD2. The CDR3 extends over 15 amino acids. Germline V gene lookup returns CDR1 MNHNS and CDR2 SASEGT. The V and J ends lost 4 bases and 4 bases, in that order; junction bases with no gene match: 8. In nucleotides, the CDR3 is TGTGCCAGCAGTGGGGCGGGAGCCGGGGCAGATACGCAGTATTTT. Translating it yields CASSGAGAGADTQYF.

CDR3 residues: CASSLVWGATGGNFGTQYF. The CDR3 bases are TGTGCCAGCAGCTTGGTGTGGGGGGCCACAGGGGGCAACTTTGGGACCCAGTACTTC. The chain employs TRBV5-8 and TRBJ2-5; TRBD1 matches at 9 bases. V shed 0 bases, J shed 7 bases, and the junction held 19 bases outside the gene matches. The V gene's germline CDR1 is SGHTS and CDR2 YDEGEE. This CDR3 contains 19 residues.

This clone has a handful of counts. The chain uses TRBV27 and TRBJ1-5; no clear D. Between the trimmed V and J ends, which lost 3 bases and 3 bases, there was a span of 12 bases. The CDR3 loop spans 15 amino acids. CDR1 is MNHEY and CDR2 is SMNVEV in the germline V gene (reference sequence). In DNA form, the CDR3 reads TGTGCCAGCAGTTTGACGGGAGGCCACAATCAGCCCCAGCATTTT. Its protein product is CASSLTGGHNQPQHF.

V is TRBV29-1 and J is TRBJ1-2; TRBD1 might be the D (6 bases). Germline CDR1 SQVTM, CDR2 ANQGSEA. The CDR3 has 13 amino acids. Between the trimmed V and J ends, which lost 1 base and 2 bases, there was a span of 8 bases. Here the CDR3 DNA reads TGCAGCGTTGAAGGGGACACCAACTATGGCTACACCTTC. Its translation: CSVEGDTNYGYTF. Based on the CDR3 plus reference TRBV29-1 and TRBJ1-2, the full variable domain is SAVISQKPSRDICQRGTSLTIQCQVDSQVTMMFWYRQQPGQSLTLIATANQGSEATYESGFVIDKFPISRPNLTFSTLTVSNMSPEDSSIYLCSVEGDTNYGYTFGSGTRLTVV.

This clone was detected a few times. The chain combines TRBV25-1 with TRBJ2-3, with 8 positions matching TRBD1. V dropped 6 bases and J dropped 2; count of bases not matched to a gene: 13. There are 17 residues in the CDR3. Germline V gives CDR1 MGHDK, CDR2 SYGVNS. The CDR3 DNA reads TGTGCCAGCAGCCCGACCCGGGGACAGGCAACCACAGATACGCAGTATTTT. Translation gives CASSPTRGQATTDTQYF.

This clone appeared a few times. V usage is TRBV28 and J usage is TRBJ2-7, with D unresolved. The V gene lost 2 bases and the J gene lost 6 bases, with 8 bases spanning the gap. CDR1 is MDHEN, CDR2 SYDVKM, per germline. The CDR3 is made up of 12 amino acids. CDR3 sequence: CASSLGLGEQYF. The CDR3 nucleotides are TGTGCCAGCAGTTTAGGCCTCGGCGAGCAGTACTTC.

This clone came up once. The chain has TRBV18 and TRBJ2-1; D perhaps matches TRBD2 (5 bases). Per the germline V gene, CDR1 is KGHSH and CDR2 is LQKENI. V shed 3 bases and J shed 4 bases, with 13 bases lying between them. CDR3 length: 15 residues. The CDR3 DNA reads as TGTGCCAGCTCACCCGACGGGGTAGTATACAATGAGCAGTTCTTC. Protein product: CASSPDGVVYNEQFF. Full variable domain (missing parts from reference TRBV18 and TRBJ2-1): NAGVMQNPRHLVRRRGQEARLRCSPMKGHSHVYWYRQLPEEGLKFMVYLQKENIIDESGMPKERFSAEFPKEGPSILRIQQVVRGDSAAYFCASSPDGVVYNEQFFGPGTRLTVL.

This clone was recorded many times. The chain couples TRBV30 to TRBJ1-1; D gene unclear. Germline values: CDR1 GTSNPN, CDR2 SVGIG (reference sequence). The V and J ends lost 0 bases and 2 bases respectively, with 13 bases between them. This CDR3 contains 15 residues. CDR3 nucleotide sequence: TGTGCCTGGAGTGTACTAGGAACAGTTAACACTGAAGCTTTCTTT. Encoded protein: CAWSVLGTVNTEAFF.

The rearrangement links TRBV5-5 to TRBJ2-1; D is undetermined. The CDR3 extends over 16 amino acids. Trimming cost V 4 bases and J 4 bases, with 18 bases left between them. CDR1 is SGHKS, CDR2 YYEKEE, per germline (reference sequence). The CDR3 region has the DNA TGTGCCAGCAGCCCTATGGACCCACAATTTTACAATGAGCAGTTCTTC. It translates to CASSPMDPQFYNEQFF.

The V call is TRBV5-8, the J call TRBJ1-5; D ambiguous. V gave up 4 bases and J gave up 3 bases, with 11 bases separating them. CDR1 is SGHTS and CDR2 is YDEGEE in the germline V gene. This CDR3 comprises 14 residues. CDR3 in DNA: TGTGCCAGCAGCGTCCGGGTCTCCAATCAGCCCCAGCATTTT. Protein: CASSVRVSNQPQHF.

DNA for the CDR3: TGTGCCAGCACCACAGGTCCCCGGACTAGCGGGTCCATCCGCCAAGAGACCCAGTACTTC. Protein: CASTTGPRTSGSIRQETQYF. This rearrangement joins TRBV5-8 to TRBJ2-5; 11 bases are shared with TRBD2. V was clipped by 6 bases and J by 1 base; unmatched bases: 20. Germline CDR1 SGHTS, CDR2 YDEGEE. The length of the CDR3 is 20 residues.

The chain combines TRBV5-1 with TRBJ2-1; TRBD2 matches at 9 bases. This CDR3 region has 15 residues. Germline V lookup: CDR1 SGHRS, CDR2 YFSETQ. Trimming removed 2 bases from V and 4 bases from J; junction bases left unmatched: 4. The CDR3 here is CASSFGGRAYNEQFF. Written as DNA, the CDR3 is TGCGCCAGCAGCTTCGGCGGGAGGGCGTACAATGAGCAGTTCTTC. The whole variable domain, remainder taken from reference TRBV5-1 and TRBJ2-1, is KAGVTQTPRYLIKTRGQQVTLSCSPISGHRSVSWYQQTPGQGLQFLFEYFSETQRNKGNFPGRFSGRQFSNSRSEMNVSTLELGDSALYLCASSFGGRAYNEQFFGPGTRLTVL.

The genes are TRBV27 and TRBJ2-2; TRBD1 agrees at 8 bases. Trimming cost V 3 bases and J 2 bases; bases outside gene matches: 8. CDR1 MNHEY and CDR2 SMNVEV come from the germline V gene (reference sequence). This CDR3 is built from 17 residues. The CDR3 DNA sequence: TGTGCCAGCAGTTTTCTTTTCGACAGGGGTAACACCGGGGAGCTGTTTTTT. It yields the protein CASSFLFDRGNTGELFF.

This clone was detected a few times. The rearrangement joins TRBV29-1 to TRBJ1-4; unclear D gene. Trimming left V 5 bases short and J 0 bases short, with 10 bases between. The CDR3 runs 14 residues. The germline CDR1 and CDR2 sequences are SQVTM and ANQGSEA. The CDR3: CSVIKSATNEKLFF. The CDR3 coding sequence is TGCAGCGTTATCAAGAGTGCAACTAATGAAAAACTGTTTTTT.

This clone was seen only a few times. Germline and junction disagree at one end, which may indicate a read error. V is TRBV5-4 and J is TRBJ2-5, with TRBD2 identical over 8 bases. The CDR3 is made up of 17 amino acids. Germline CDR1 is SGHNT and CDR2 is YYREEE (reference sequence). The CDR3 protein is CASSLVGLAGLQESQYF. The CDR3 nucleotides are TGTGCCAGCAGCTTGGTCGGACTAGCAGGACTTCAAGAGAGCCAGTACTTC.

This clone was recorded once. V usage is TRBV28 and J usage is TRBJ2-7, with D unresolved. This CDR3 region has 14 residues. The germline V gene encodes CDR1 MDHEN and CDR2 SYDVKM. Between the trimmed V and J ends, which lost 3 bases and 2 bases, there was a span of 11 bases. The CDR3 is CASSLEGSTYEQYF. DNA of the CDR3: TGTGCCAGCAGTTTGGAAGGGTCCACCTACGAGCAGTACTTC.

This chain joins TRBV29-1 and TRBJ2-7; D possibly corresponds to TRBD1 (6 bases). The CDR3 extends over 16 amino acids. V lost 4 bases, J lost 0 bases, and 19 bases lay in between. Germline loops: CDR1 SQVTM, CDR2 ANQGSEA. CDR3 region: CSVVPTDRLSSYEQYF. CDR3 nucleotide sequence: TGCAGCGTTGTTCCTACCGACAGGCTATCCTCCTACGAGCAGTACTTC.

This clone has just one count. One base separates it from a far larger clone, so it is likely a read error. This chain connects TRBV9 to TRBJ2-1; 7 bases match TRBD2. The CDR3 covers 16 residues. Germline V gene sequence: CDR1 SGDLS, CDR2 YYNGEE. The CDR3 coding sequence is TGTGTCAGCAGCGTAACTCTTGGCGGGAGCTCTGCTGAGCAGTTCTTC. Translated: CVSSVTLGGSSAEQFF.

V usage is TRBV5-4 and J usage is TRBJ1-2, with 7 positions matching TRBD1. This CDR3 is 13 amino acids long. Germline V gene data show CDR1 as SGHNT and CDR2 as YYREEE (reference sequence). V was clipped by 2 bases and J by 6 bases; unmatched bases: 4. CDR3 in amino acids: CASSFLTGNGYTF. CDR3 DNA sequence: TGTGCCAGCAGCTTCCTGACAGGGAATGGCTACACCTTC.

V and J are TRBV30 and TRBJ2-1, with D uncertain. In germline, CDR1 is GTSNPN, CDR2 SVGIG (reference sequence). This CDR3 has 12 amino acids. V lost 1 base to trimming and J lost 5 bases, with 6 bases between them. As DNA, the CDR3 is TGTGCCTGGAGTGAGATGGACAATGAGCAGTTCTTC. This codes for CAWSEMDNEQFF.

V and J are TRBV15 and TRBJ1-5; 7 bases agree with TRBD1. Germline V gene lookup returns CDR1 LNHNV and CDR2 YYDKDF (reference sequence). The CDR3 spans 17 residues. Trimming removed 3 bases from V and 4 bases from J; junction bases left unmatched: 12. Here the CDR3 reads CATSRPLIGTANQPQHF. The CDR3 bases are TGTGCCACCAGCAGGCCCTTAATTGGGACAGCGAATCAGCCCCAGCATTTT.

CDR3 region: CAISDSGRDTGELFF. The CDR3 DNA is TGTGCCATCAGCGATAGCGGGAGGGACACCGGGGAGCTGTTTTTT. The chain couples TRBV10-3 to TRBJ2-2, with 11 bases identical to TRBD2. V was pared by 6 bases and J by 3 bases, with 3 bases of the junction left unmatched. CDR1 and CDR2 (germline): ENHRY, SYGVKD. The CDR3 extends over 15 amino acids.